This paragraph covers one TCR beta chain sequence. Its antigen is undetermined. Assay used: immunoSEQ multiplex PCR; TCRdb lists only in-frame clones, some missing. The table records some 260,000 clones, around 91% of them present only once. Separate from the roughly 710-subject first cohort, the 120-subject validation cohort was the one that the donors belonged to. This sample is part of a study of cytomegalovirus exposure and HLA in healthy donors. Study-wide results and limits: Researchers catalogued over 150 TCR beta chains as cytomegalovirus-associated. Subsequent analysis showed first-cohort TCR clusters tending to co-occur in approximately 120 validation repertoires.

The sequence came from a woman younger than 45 in good health and CMV-seronegative. Sequencing was carried out using PBMCs.

CDR3 coding DNA: TGTGCCAGCAGCGTAGCTTCGACAGGAACGAACACCGGGGAGCTGTTTTTT. This gives the protein CASSVASTGTNTGELFF. The chain links TRBV9 to TRBJ2-2; D possibly corresponds to TRBD1 (6 bases). V dropped 0 bases and J dropped 0 bases, with 12 bases sitting between them. Germline V gene lookup returns CDR1 SGDLS and CDR2 YYNGEE. The CDR3 has 17 residues.